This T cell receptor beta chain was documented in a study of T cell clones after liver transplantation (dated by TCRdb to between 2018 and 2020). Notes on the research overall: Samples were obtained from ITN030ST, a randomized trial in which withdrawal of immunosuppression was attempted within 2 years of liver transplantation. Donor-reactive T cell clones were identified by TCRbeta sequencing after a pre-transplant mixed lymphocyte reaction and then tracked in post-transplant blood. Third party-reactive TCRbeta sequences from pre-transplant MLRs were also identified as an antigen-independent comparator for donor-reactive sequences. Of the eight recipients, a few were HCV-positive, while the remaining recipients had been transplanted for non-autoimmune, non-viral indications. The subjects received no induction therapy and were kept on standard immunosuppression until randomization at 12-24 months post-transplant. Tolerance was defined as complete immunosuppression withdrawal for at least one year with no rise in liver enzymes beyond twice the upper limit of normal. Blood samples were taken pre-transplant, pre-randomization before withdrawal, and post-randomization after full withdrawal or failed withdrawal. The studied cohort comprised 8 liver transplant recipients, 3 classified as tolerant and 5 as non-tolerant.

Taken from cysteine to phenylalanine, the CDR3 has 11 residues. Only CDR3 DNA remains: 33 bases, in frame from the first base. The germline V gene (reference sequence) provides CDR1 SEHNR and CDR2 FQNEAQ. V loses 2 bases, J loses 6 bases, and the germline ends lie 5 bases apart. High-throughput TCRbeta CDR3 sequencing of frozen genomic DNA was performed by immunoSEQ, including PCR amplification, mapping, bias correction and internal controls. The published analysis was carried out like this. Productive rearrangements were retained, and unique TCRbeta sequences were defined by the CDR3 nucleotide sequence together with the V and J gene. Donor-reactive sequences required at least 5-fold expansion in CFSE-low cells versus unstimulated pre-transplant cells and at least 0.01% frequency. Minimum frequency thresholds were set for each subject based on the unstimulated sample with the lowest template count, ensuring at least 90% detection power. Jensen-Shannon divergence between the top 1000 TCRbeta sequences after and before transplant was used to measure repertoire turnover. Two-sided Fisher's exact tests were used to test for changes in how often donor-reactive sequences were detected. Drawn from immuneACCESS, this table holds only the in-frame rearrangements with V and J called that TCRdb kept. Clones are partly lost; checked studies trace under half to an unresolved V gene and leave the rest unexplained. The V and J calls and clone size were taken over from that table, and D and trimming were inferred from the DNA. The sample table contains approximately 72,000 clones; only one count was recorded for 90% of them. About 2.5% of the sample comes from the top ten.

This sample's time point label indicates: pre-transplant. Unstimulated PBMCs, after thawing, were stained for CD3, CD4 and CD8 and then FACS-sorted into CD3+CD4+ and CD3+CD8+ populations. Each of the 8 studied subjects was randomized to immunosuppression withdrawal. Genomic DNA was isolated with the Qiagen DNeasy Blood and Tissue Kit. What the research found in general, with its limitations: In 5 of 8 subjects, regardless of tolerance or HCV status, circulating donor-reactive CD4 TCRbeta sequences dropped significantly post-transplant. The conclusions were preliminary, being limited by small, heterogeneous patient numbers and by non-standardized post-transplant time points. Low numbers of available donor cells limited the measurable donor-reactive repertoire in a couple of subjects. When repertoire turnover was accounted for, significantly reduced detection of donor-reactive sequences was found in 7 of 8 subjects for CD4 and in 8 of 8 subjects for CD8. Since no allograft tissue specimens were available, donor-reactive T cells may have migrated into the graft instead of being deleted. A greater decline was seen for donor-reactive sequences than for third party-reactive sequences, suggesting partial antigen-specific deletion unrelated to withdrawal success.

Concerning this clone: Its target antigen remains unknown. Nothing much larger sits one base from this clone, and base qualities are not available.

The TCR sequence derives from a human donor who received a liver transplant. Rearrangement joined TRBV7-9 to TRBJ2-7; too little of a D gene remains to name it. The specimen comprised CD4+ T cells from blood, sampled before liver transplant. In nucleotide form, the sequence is TGTGCCAGCAGCTTAAACTTCGAGCAGTACTTC. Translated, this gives CASSLNFEQYF. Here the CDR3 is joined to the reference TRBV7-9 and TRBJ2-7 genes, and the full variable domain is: DTGVSQNPRHKITKRGQNVTFRCDPISEHNRLYWYRQTLGQGPEFLTYFQNEAQLEKSRLLSDRFSAERPKGSFSTLEIQRTEQGDSAMYLCASSLNFEQYFGPGTRLTVT.